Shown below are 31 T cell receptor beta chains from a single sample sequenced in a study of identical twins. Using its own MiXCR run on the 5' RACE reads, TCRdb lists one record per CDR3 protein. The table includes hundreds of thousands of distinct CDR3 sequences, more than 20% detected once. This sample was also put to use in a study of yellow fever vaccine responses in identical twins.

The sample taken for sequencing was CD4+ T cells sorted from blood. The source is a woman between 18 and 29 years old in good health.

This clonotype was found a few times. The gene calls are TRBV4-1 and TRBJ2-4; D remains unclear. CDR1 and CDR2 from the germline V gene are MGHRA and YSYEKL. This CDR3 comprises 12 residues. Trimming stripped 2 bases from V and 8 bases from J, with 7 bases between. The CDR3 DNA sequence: TGCGCCAGCAGCCAACCTACGGACATTCAGTACTTC. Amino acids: CASSQPTDIQYF.

The CDR3 sequence: CSAREASWYQETQYF. In DNA form, the CDR3 reads TGCAGTGCTAGAGAGGCCAGTTGGTACCAAGAGACCCAGTACTTC. The chain employs TRBV20-1 and TRBJ2-5; no definite D call. This CDR3 is 15 amino acids long. CDR1 DFQATT and CDR2 SNEGSKA come from the germline V gene (reference sequence). The V end lost 0 bases, the J end lost 0 bases, and 11 bases lay between the germline ends.

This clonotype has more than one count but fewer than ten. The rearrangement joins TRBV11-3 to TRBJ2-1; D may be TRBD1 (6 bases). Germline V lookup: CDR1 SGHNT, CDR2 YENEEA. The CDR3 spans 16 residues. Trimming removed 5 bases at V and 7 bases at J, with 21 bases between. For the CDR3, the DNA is TGTGCCAGCAGCACAGGGTCCAGCGGTAATGAAAATGAGCAGTTCTTC. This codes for CASSTGSSGNENEQFF.

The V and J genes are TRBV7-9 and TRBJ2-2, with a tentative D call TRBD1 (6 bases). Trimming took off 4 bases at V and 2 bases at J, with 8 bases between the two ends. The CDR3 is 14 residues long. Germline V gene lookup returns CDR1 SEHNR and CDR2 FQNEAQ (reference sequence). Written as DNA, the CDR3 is TGTGCCAGCAGCTCGGACAGTAACACCGGGGAGCTGTTTTTT. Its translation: CASSSDSNTGELFF. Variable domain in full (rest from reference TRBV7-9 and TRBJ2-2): DTGVSQNPRHKITKRGQNVTFRCDPISEHNRLYWYRQTLGQGPEFLTYFQNEAQLEKSRLLSDRFSAERPKGSFSTLEIQRTEQGDSAMYLCASSSDSNTGELFFGEGSRLTVL.

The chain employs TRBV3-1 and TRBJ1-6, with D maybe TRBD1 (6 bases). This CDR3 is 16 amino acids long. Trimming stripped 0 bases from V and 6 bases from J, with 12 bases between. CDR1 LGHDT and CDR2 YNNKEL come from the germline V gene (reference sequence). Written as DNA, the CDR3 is TGTGCCAGCAGCCAAGATAGGGGCAGGGGTAATTCACCCCTCCACTTT. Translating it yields CASSQDRGRGNSPLHF.

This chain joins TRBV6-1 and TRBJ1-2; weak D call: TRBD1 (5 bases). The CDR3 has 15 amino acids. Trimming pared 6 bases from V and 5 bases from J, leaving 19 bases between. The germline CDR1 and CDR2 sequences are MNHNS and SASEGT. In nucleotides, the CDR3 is TGTGCCAGCAGCCCAACGGGGCAAGACTTGTATGGCTACACCTTC. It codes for CASSPTGQDLYGYTF.

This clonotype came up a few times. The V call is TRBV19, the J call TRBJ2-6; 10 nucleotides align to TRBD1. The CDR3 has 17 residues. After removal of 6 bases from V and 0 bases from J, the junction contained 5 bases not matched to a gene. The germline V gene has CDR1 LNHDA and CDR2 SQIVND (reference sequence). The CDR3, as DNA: TGTGCCAGTAGCACGGGACAGGGGAACTCTGGGGCCAACGTCCTGACTTTC. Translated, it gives CASSTGQGNSGANVLTF.

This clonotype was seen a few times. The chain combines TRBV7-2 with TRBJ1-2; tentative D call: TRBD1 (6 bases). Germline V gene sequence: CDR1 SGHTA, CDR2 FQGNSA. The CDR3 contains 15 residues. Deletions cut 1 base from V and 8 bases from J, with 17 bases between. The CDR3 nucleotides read TGTGCCAGCAGCTTAGTGGGTCCGGGGGCGGGAGGCTACACCTTC. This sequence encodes CASSLVGPGAGGYTF.

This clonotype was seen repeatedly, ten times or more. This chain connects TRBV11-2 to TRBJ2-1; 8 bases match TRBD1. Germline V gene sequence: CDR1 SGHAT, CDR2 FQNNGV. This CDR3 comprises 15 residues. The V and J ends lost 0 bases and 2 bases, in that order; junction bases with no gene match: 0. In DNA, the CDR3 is TGTGCCAGCAGCTTAGAGGGACAGGCCTACAATGAGCAGTTCTTC. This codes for CASSLEGQAYNEQFF. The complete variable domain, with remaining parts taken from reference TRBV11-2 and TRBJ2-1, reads EAGVAQSPRYKIIEKRQSVAFWCNPISGHATLYWYQQILGQGPKLLIQFQNNGVVDDSQLPKDRFSAERLKGVDSTLKIQPAKLEDSAVYLCASSLEGQAYNEQFFGPGTRLTVL.

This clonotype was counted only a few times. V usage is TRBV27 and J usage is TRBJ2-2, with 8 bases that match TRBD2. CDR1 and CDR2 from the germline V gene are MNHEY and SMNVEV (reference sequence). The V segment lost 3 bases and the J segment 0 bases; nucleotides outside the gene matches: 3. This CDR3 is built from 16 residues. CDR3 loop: CASSFPGGPNTGELFF. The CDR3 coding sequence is TGTGCCAGCAGTTTCCCGGGAGGGCCGAACACCGGGGAGCTGTTTTTT.

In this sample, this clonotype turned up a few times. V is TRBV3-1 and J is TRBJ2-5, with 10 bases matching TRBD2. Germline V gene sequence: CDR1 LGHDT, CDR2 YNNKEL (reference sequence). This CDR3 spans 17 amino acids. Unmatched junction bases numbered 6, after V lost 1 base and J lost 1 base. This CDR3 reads CASSQGLAGEIQETQYF. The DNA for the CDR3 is TGTGCCAGCAGCCAAGGGCTAGCGGGGGAGATCCAAGAGACCCAGTACTTC.

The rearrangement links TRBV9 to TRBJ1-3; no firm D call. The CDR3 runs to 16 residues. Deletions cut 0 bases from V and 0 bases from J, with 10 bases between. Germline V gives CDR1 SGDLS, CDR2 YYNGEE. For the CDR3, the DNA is TGTGCCAGCAGCGTAGGAGGGAGAGACTCTGGAAACACCATATATTTT. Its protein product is CASSVGGRDSGNTIYF.

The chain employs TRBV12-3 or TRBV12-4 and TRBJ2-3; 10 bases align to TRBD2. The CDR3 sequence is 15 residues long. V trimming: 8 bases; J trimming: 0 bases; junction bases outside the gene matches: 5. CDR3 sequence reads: CASLSGGTSTDTQYF. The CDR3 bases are TGTGCCAGCCTTAGCGGGGGGACTAGCACAGATACGCAGTATTTT.

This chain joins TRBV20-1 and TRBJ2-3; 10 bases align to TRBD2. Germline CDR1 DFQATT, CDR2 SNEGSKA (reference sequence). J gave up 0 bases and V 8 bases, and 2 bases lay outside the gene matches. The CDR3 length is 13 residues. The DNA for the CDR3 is TGCAGTTCGACTAGCGGGAGCACAGATACGCAGTATTTT. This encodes CSSTSGSTDTQYF.

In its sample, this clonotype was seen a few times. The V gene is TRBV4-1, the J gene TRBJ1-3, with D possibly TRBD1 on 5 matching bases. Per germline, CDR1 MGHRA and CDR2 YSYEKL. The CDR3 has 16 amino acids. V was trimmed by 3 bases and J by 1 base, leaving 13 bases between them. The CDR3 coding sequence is TGCGCCAGCAGCCACCGGTTAGGGGCTTCTGGAAACACCATATATTTT. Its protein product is CASSHRLGASGNTIYF.

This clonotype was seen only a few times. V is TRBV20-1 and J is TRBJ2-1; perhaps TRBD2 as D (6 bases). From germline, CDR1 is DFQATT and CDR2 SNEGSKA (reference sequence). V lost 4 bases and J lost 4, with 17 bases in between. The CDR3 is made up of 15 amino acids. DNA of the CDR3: TGCAGTGCTATCCCCCCCGCGGGGACGTACAATGAGCAGTTCTTC. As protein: CSAIPPAGTYNEQFF.

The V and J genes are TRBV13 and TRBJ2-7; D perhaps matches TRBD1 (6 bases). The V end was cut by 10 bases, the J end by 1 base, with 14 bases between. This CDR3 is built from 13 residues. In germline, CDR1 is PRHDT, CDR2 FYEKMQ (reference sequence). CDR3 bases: TGTGCCACCATTCCCAGGGGATCCTACGAGCAGTACTTC. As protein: CATIPRGSYEQYF.

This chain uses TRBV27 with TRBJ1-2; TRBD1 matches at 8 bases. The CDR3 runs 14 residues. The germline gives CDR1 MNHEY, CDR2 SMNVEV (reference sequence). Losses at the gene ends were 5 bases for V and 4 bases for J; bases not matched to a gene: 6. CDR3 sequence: CASSQRTGSYGYTF. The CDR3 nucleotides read TGTGCCAGCAGTCAACGGACAGGGAGCTATGGCTACACCTTC.

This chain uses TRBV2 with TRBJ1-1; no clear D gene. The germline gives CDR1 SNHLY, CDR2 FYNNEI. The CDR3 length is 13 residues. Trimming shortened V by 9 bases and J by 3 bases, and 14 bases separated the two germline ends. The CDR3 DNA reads TGTGCCAGTCACGGCGCAGCCTACACTGAAGCTTTCTTT. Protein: CASHGAAYTEAFF.

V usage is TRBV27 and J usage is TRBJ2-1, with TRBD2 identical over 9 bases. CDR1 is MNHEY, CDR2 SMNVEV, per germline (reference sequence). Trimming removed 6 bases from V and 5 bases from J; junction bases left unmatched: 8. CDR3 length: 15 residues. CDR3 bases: TGTGCCAGCAGGAAGGGCGGGGGGGATAACAATGAGCAGTTCTTC. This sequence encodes CASRKGGGDNNEQFF.

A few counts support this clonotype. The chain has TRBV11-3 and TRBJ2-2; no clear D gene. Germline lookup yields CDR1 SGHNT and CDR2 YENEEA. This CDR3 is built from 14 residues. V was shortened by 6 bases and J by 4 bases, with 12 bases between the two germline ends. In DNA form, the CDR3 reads TGTGCCAGCAGTAAAAACGCTCCCACCGGGGAGCTGTTTTTT. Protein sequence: CASSKNAPTGELFF. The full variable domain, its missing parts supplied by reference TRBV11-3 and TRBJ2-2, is EAGVVQSPRYKIIEKKQPVAFWCNPISGHNTLYWYLQNLGQGPELLIRYENEEAVDDSQLPKDRFSAERLKGVDSTLKIQPAELGDSAVYLCASSKNAPTGELFFGEGSRLTVL.

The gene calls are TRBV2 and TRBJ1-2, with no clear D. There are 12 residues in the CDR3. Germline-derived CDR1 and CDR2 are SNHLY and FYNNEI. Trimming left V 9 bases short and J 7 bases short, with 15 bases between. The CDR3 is CASPPGPPGYTF. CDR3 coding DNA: TGTGCCAGTCCGCCCGGACCGCCTGGCTACACCTTC.

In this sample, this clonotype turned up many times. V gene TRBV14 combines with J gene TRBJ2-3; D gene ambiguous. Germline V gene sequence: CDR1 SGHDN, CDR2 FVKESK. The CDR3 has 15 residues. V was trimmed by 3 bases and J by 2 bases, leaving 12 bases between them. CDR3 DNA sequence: TGTGCCAGCAGCCATCAGAAATCTATCACAGATACGCAGTATTTT. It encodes CASSHQKSITDTQYF.

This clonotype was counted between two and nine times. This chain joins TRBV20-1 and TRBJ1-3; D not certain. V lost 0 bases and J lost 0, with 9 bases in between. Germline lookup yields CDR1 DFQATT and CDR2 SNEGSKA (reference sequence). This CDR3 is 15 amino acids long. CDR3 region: CSARDSPSSGNTIYF. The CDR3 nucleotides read TGCAGTGCTAGAGATTCCCCAAGCTCTGGAAACACCATATATTTT.

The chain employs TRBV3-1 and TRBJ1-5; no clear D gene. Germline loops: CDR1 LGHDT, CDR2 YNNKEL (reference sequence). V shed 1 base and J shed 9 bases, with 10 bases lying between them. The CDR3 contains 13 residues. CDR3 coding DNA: TGTGCCAGCAGCCAAGGACCCAGACTGCCCCAGCATTTT. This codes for CASSQGPRLPQHF.

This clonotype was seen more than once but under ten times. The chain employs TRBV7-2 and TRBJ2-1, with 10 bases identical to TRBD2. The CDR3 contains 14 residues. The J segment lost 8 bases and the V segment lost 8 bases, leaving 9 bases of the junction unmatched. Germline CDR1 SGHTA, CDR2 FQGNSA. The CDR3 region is CASLLGLASDEQFF. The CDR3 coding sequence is TGTGCCAGCCTCCTGGGACTAGCGAGCGATGAGCAGTTCTTC.

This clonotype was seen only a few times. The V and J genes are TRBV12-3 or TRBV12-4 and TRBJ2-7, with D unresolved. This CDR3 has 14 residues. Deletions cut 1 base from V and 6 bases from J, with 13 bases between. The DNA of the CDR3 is TGTGCCAGCAGTTTAGATGGTTTTCGGTTCGAGCAGTACTTC. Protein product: CASSLDGFRFEQYF.

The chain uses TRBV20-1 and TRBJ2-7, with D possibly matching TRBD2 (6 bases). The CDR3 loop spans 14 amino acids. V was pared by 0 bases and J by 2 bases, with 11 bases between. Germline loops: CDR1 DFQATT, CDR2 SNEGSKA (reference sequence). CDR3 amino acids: CSARDERATYEQYF. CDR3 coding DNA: TGCAGTGCTAGAGATGAGCGGGCAACCTACGAGCAGTACTTC.

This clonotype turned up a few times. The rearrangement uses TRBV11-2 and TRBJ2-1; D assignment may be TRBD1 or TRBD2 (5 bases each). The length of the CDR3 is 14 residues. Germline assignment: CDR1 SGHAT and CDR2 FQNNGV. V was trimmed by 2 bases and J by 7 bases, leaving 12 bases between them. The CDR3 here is CASSLRWGTNEQFF. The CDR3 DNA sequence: TGTGCCAGCAGCTTAAGATGGGGGACGAATGAGCAGTTCTTC.

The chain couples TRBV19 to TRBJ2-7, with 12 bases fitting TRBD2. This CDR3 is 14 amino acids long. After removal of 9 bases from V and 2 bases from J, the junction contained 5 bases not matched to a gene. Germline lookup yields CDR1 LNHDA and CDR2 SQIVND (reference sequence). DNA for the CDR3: TGTGCCAGCACTAGCGGGAGGTCGACCTACGAGCAGTACTTC. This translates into CASTSGRSTYEQYF.

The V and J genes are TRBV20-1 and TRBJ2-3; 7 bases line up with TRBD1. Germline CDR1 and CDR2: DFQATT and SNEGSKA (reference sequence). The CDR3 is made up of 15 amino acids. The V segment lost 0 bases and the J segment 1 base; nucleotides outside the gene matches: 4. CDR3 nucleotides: TGCAGTGCTAGAGATCCAGGGACAGGCACAGATACGCAGTATTTT. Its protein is CSARDPGTGTDTQYF.